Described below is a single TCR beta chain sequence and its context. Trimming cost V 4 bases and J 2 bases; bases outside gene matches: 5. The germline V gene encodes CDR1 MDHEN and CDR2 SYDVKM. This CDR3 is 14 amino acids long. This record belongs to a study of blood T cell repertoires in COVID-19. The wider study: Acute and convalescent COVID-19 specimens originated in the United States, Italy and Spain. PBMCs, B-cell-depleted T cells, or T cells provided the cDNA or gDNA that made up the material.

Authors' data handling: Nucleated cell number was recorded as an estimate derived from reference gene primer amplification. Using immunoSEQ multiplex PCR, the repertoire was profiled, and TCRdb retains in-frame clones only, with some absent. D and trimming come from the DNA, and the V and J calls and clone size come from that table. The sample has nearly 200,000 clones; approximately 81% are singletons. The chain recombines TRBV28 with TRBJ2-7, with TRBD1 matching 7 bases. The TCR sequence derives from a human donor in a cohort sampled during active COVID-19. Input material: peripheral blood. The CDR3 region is CASSYPGQAYEQYF. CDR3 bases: TGTGCCAGCAGTTACCCTGGACAGGCCTACGAGCAGTACTTC.